This TCR beta chain was identified in a study of breast tumors, draining lymph nodes, adjacent tissues. For this clonotype: Its cognate antigen is unknown.

TCRdb processed the multiplex PCR reads anew with MiXCR; each CDR3 protein has one entry. Of 100,000 or so distinct CDR3 sequences listed, 21% are singletons. Axillary draining lymph nodes of breast cancer patients supplied the node samples. CDR1 and CDR2 from the germline V gene are SGHTA and FQGNSA. V was clipped by 7 bases and J by 8 bases, with 20 bases between them. The CDR3 runs 15 residues. Findings and caveats of the study: Luminal-like breast cancer showed significantly greater tumor-nontumor repertoire similarity than basal-like breast cancer did. Most tumor T cells seemingly derive from lymph node, then expand in tumor. Tumor repertoires ranked between lymph nodes and nontumor tissue in diversity, with V and J gene preferences.

This chain links TRBV7-2 with TRBJ1-4; perhaps TRBD1 as D (5 bases). The sequencing input was axillary lymph node tissue. This receptor was taken from a female donor with breast cancer. Some clones in this sample may be carry-over from other donors' samples. The CDR3 coding sequence is TGTGCCAGCAACCGGGCGGGGCGCTTGGAGGAAAAACTGTTTTTT. As protein: CASNRAGRLEEKLFF.